This T cell receptor beta chain came from a study of blood T cell repertoires in COVID-19. Study-level information: The United States, Italy and Spain supplied acute and convalescent COVID-19 samples. PBMCs, B-cell-depleted T cells, or T cells provided the cDNA or gDNA that made up the material.

V trimming: 3 bases; J trimming: 6 bases; junction bases outside the gene matches: 10. Germline assignment: CDR1 MGHDK and CDR2 SYGVNS. The CDR3 sequence is 17 residues long. As processed by the authors: Researchers report that nucleated cell counts were estimated from reference gene primer amplification. The assay was immunoSEQ multiplex PCR, and TCRdb's table has in-frame clones only and misses some. V and J calls and clone size are given by that table; D and trimming were obtained from the DNA. The sample contains about 200,000 clones, 83% of which appear only once. This chain uses TRBV25-1 with TRBJ2-2, with TRBD1 matching over 10 bases. The sequenced sample consisted of peripheral blood. This sequence was found in a woman aged 40-49 years with active or convalescent COVID-19. The chain's CDR3 is CASSDRDRGWSPGELFF. As DNA, the CDR3 is TGTGCCAGCAGTGATCGGGACAGGGGTTGGTCCCCCGGGGAGCTGTTTTTT. Filled out from reference TRBV25-1 and TRBJ2-2, the complete variable domain reads EADIYQTPRYLVIGTGKKITLECSQTMGHDKMYWYQQDPGMELHLIHYSYGVNSTEKGDLSSESTVSRIRTEHFPLTLESARPSHTSQYLCASSDRDRGWSPGELFFGEGSRLTVL.